Listed here is a single T cell receptor (beta chain). The data derive from a study of beta chain features in type 1 diabetes. On the study more broadly: Sorted cells examined across all samples numbered 107,917,701.

Germline CDR1 reads SQVTM; CDR2 reads ANQGSEA. The CDR3 is made up of 11 amino acids. V gave up 5 bases and J gave up 3 bases, with 7 bases separating them. Once sorted, every population was more than 95% pure. Every isolated RNA sample was fully reverse transcribed, so sequencing captured expressed TCRB transcripts. Sequencing used immunoSEQ multiplex PCR; TCRdb keeps in-frame clones, though not all of them. The profile shows about 900,000 clones, around a sixth of them singletons. This TCR was recovered from a young woman in good health. This rearrangement joins TRBV29-1 to TRBJ1-1, with D unclear. The sample taken for sequencing was naive CD4+ T cells from blood. CDR3 in DNA: TGCAGCGTTTATGGTTACACTGAAGCTTTCTTT. This gives the protein CSVYGYTEAFF.